This T cell receptor (beta chain) came from a study of blood T cell repertoires in COVID-19. Across the study: Specimens from acute and convalescent COVID-19 originated in the United States, Italy and Spain. Sample material is recorded as cDNA or gDNA derived from T cells, B-cell-depleted T cells, or PBMCs.

Original processing notes: Cell counts per sample came from amplifying reference gene primers. Using immunoSEQ multiplex PCR, the repertoire was profiled, and TCRdb retains in-frame clones only, with some absent. The DNA was the basis for D and trimming; V, J and clone size are from that table. The profile shows about 190,000 clones, nearly 90% of them singletons. This CDR3 has 13 amino acids. Germline V lookup: CDR1 SNHLY, CDR2 FYNNEI. With 8 bases removed from V and 1 base from J, the gap between germline ends came to 11 bases. The sequenced material came from peripheral blood. The clonotype comes from a man aged 55-75 years with active or convalescent COVID-19. This rearrangement joins TRBV2 to TRBJ1-1, with a possible D match to TRBD1 (5 bases). CDR3 region: CASQTDTNTEAFF. The CDR3 DNA reads TGTGCCAGCCAGACAGACACGAACACTGAAGCTTTCTTT. The whole variable domain, filled in from reference TRBV2 and TRBJ1-1, reads EPEVTQTPSHQVTQMGQEVILRCVPISNHLYFYWYRQILGQKVEFLVSFYNNEISEKSEIFDDQFSVERPDGSNFTLKIRSTKLEDSAMYFCASQTDTNTEAFFGQGTRLTVV.